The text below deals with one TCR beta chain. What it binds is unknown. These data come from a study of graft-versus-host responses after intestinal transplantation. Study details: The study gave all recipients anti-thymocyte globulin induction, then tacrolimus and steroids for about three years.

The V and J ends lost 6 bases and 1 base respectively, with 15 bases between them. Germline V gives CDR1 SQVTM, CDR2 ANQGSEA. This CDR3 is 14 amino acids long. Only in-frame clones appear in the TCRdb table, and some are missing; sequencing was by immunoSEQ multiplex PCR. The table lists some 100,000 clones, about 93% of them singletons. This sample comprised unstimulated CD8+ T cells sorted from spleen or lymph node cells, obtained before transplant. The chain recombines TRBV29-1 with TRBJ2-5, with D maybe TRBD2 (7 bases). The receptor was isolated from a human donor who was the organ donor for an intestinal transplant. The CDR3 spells CSVPPGGRQETQYF. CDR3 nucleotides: TGCAGCGTCCCTCCGGGGGGCCGCCAAGAGACCCAGTACTTC.